One sample yielded the 19 T cell receptor beta chains listed below, sequenced in a study of blood T cell repertoires in COVID-19. Measured with immunoSEQ multiplex PCR; TCRdb has only the in-frame clones, and not every one. This table has about 330,000 clones, around 87% appearing once. What was sequenced was PBMCs or T cells enriched from blood (not recorded which). These receptors originate from a woman aged 25 to 45 who had recovered from COVID-19.

The rearrangement links TRBV2 to TRBJ1-1; TRBD1 might be the D (5 bases). Trimming took off 10 bases at V and 0 bases at J, with 15 bases between the two ends. CDR3 size: 14 residues. The germline gives CDR1 SNHLY, CDR2 FYNNEI. The DNA for the CDR3 is TGTGCCAACCAAGGAGGGGCGATGAACACTGAAGCTTTCTTT. Translating it yields CANQGGAMNTEAFF. Together with reference TRBV2 and TRBJ1-1, the CDR3 gives the full variable domain: EPEVTQTPSHQVTQMGQEVILRCVPISNHLYFYWYRQILGQKVEFLVSFYNNEISEKSEIFDDQFSVERPDGSNFTLKIRSTKLEDSAMYFCANQGGAMNTEAFFGQGTRLTVV.

The chain couples TRBV9 to TRBJ2-7, with D maybe TRBD2 (5 bases). Trimming shortened V by 3 bases and J by 3 bases, and 16 bases separated the two germline ends. Per germline, CDR1 SGDLS and CDR2 YYNGEE. CDR3 length: 15 residues. CDR3 DNA sequence: TGTGCCAGCAGCGGCGGTGAGGACTTGCTCTACGAGCAGTACTTC. Translation gives CASSGGEDLLYEQYF.

The rearrangement uses TRBV15 and TRBJ2-3; 10 bases align to TRBD2. The CDR3 runs 16 residues. V gave up 5 bases and J gave up 2 bases; unmatched junction bases: 7. Germline V CDR1 and CDR2: LNHNV, YYDKDF (reference sequence). The CDR3 nucleotides read TGTGCCACCAGCCCTGGAAGCGGGGGGGACACAGATACGCAGTATTTT. Translated, it gives CATSPGSGGDTDTQYF.

CDR3 protein: CASSPTRTGEQFF. As DNA, the CDR3 is TGTGCCAGCAGTCCGACTCGAACGGGGGAGCAGTTCTTC. The V gene is TRBV7-2, the J gene TRBJ2-1; tentatively, D is TRBD2 (5 bases). CDR3 length equals 13 residues. Trimming removed 6 bases from V and 10 bases from J, with 16 bases in between. From germline, CDR1 is SGHTA and CDR2 FQGNSA.

The J gene is TRBJ2-7, the V gene TRBV7-2; 11 nucleotides align to TRBD2. The germline V gene has CDR1 SGHTA and CDR2 FQGNSA. After removal of 5 bases from V and 4 bases from J, the junction contained 7 bases not matched to a gene. This CDR3 comprises 15 residues. CDR3: CASSATSGGEYEQYF. CDR3 DNA: TGTGCCAGCAGCGCAACTAGCGGGGGCGAGTACGAGCAGTACTTC.

The chain links TRBV18 to TRBJ2-5, with 9 nucleotides matching TRBD1. The CDR3 contains 16 residues. Trimming cost V 3 bases and J 5 bases; bases outside gene matches: 10. Germline CDR1 is KGHSH and CDR2 is LQKENI. This chain's CDR3 is CASSPIADRGGETQYF. The CDR3 DNA reads TGTGCCAGCTCACCCATAGCGGACAGGGGCGGCGAGACCCAGTACTTC.

The chain employs TRBV6-2 or TRBV6-3 and TRBJ1-2, with 9 nucleotides matching TRBD1. J was trimmed by 4 bases and V by 0 bases; bases with no gene match: 12. Germline V gene lookup returns CDR1 MNHEY and CDR2 SVGEGT. CDR3 length: 18 amino acids. Here the CDR3 reads CASSYSNLRDRAFYGYTF. The CDR3 DNA follows: TGTGCCAGCAGTTACTCGAACTTACGGGACAGGGCCTTCTATGGCTACACCTTC.

The gene calls are TRBV28 and TRBJ1-2; TRBD1 matches 8 bases. Losses at the gene ends were 6 bases for V and 4 bases for J; bases not matched to a gene: 10. CDR1 is MDHEN and CDR2 is SYDVKM in the germline V gene. This CDR3 has 15 residues. The CDR3 sequence is CASSSIPTGAYGYTF. The CDR3 DNA reads as TGTGCCAGCAGCTCGATTCCGACAGGGGCCTATGGCTACACCTTC.

The chain links TRBV12-3 or TRBV12-4 to TRBJ1-4; D is unclear. The CDR3 is 13 residues long. V dropped 7 bases and J dropped 2 bases, with 8 bases sitting between them. CDR3 in amino acids: CASMVETNEKLFF. In nucleotides, the CDR3 is TGTGCCAGCATGGTTGAGACTAATGAAAAACTGTTTTTT.

The chain recombines TRBV4-3 with TRBJ1-1; D gene uncertain. Trimming cost V 8 bases and J 0 bases, with 13 bases left between them. The CDR3 totals 14 residues. The V gene's germline CDR1 is LGHNA and CDR2 YSLEER. The DNA of the CDR3 is TGCGCCAGCGCGCGAGGACTCGTGAACACTGAAGCTTTCTTT. This codes for CASARGLVNTEAFF.

This clone occurred a few times. CDR3: CASSFFTEGQGNGYTF. The CDR3 region has the DNA TGCGCCAGCAGCTTTTTTACGGAGGGACAGGGGAATGGCTACACCTTC. The genes are TRBV5-1 and TRBJ1-2; 10 bases map to TRBD1. With 2 bases clipped from V and 6 bases from J, the junction kept 10 bases outside the gene matches. Germline V gives CDR1 SGHRS, CDR2 YFSETQ. The CDR3 extends over 16 amino acids.

The chain combines TRBV27 with TRBJ1-5; tentatively, D is TRBD1 (5 bases). Trimming took off 5 bases at V and 3 bases at J, with 11 bases between the two ends. The CDR3 has 14 amino acids. CDR1 MNHEY and CDR2 SMNVEV come from the germline V gene (reference sequence). The CDR3 sequence is CASSPRGSNQPQHF. CDR3 nucleotides: TGTGCCAGCAGTCCCCGGGGGTCCAATCAGCCCCAGCATTTT.

This clone showed up just once. V usage is TRBV19 and J usage is TRBJ1-6; 9 positions agree with TRBD1. This CDR3 is built from 14 residues. Trimming cost V 2 bases and J 8 bases; bases outside gene matches: 1. The germline CDR1 and CDR2 sequences are LNHDA and SQIVND (reference sequence). For the CDR3, the DNA is TGTGCCAGTAGTATAACAGGGGGCTATTCACCCCTCCACTTT. This gives the protein CASSITGGYSPLHF.

The rearrangement uses TRBV4-1 and TRBJ2-7; 9 bases line up with TRBD1. The CDR3 is 14 residues long. With V trimmed by 0 bases and J by 6 bases, 3 bases remained unmatched. CDR1 and CDR2 (germline): MGHRA, YSYEKL. The CDR3 sequence: CASSQEGTGTEQYF. The CDR3 DNA reads as TGCGCCAGCAGCCAAGAGGGGACAGGGACCGAGCAGTACTTC.

This clone was detected once. V usage is TRBV4-2 and J usage is TRBJ1-1; 8 nucleotides agree with TRBD1. Germline V gives CDR1 LGHNA, CDR2 YNFKEQ. The trim removed 0 bases at V and 11 bases at J, leaving 5 bases unmatched. CDR3 length: 13 residues. The CDR3 spells CASSQDTGTGAFF. The CDR3 coding sequence is TGTGCCAGCAGCCAAGACACCGGGACAGGTGCTTTCTTT.

The genes are TRBV14 and TRBJ2-7; TRBD1 matches 7 bases. V dropped 2 bases and J dropped 6; count of bases not matched to a gene: 1. CDR1 is SGHDN, CDR2 FVKESK, per germline. This CDR3 region has 12 residues. CDR3 sequence (DNA): TGTGCCAGCAGCCAAAACAGGGGCGAGCAGTACTTC. As protein: CASSQNRGEQYF.

This chain links TRBV10-3 with TRBJ1-1; 7 bases match TRBD1. Trimming took 2 bases from V and 10 from J; bases not matched to a gene: 7. Germline CDR1 ENHRY, CDR2 SYGVKD. The CDR3 totals 13 residues. The CDR3 spells CAISEEGGDGAFF. The CDR3 DNA is TGTGCCATCAGTGAGGAAGGGGGCGATGGAGCTTTCTTT.

V and J are TRBV28 and TRBJ1-5, with 9 bases matching TRBD1. This CDR3 is built from 21 residues. Trimming at V came to 6 bases and at J to 0 bases, leaving 21 bases not matched to a gene. The germline V gene encodes CDR1 MDHEN and CDR2 SYDVKM. The CDR3 DNA reads TGTGCCAGCAGACAAAGGTTTTTCGGGACAGGGACAATTTCTAGCAATCAGCCCCAGCATTTT. Translating gives CASRQRFFGTGTISSNQPQHF.

This chain links TRBV5-8 with TRBJ2-5; 10 bases are shared with TRBD2. Germline loops: CDR1 SGHTS, CDR2 YDEGEE. The V gene end was trimmed by 4 bases and the J gene end by 7 bases; junction bases not matched to a gene: 13. The CDR3 has 16 amino acids. Here the CDR3 reads CASSPFTAGGPGTQYF. CDR3 DNA: TGTGCCAGCAGCCCCTTTACAGCGGGGGGGCCTGGGACCCAGTACTTC. The whole variable domain, filled in from reference TRBV5-8 and TRBJ2-5, reads EAGVTQSPTHLIKTRGQQATLRCSPISGHTSVYWYQQALGLGLQFLLWYDEGEERNRGNFPPRFSGRQFPNYSSELNVNALELEDSALYLCASSPFTAGGPGTQYFGPGTRLLVL.